The present TCR beta chain was sequenced within a study of blood T cell repertoires in COVID-19. Study background: Sites across the United States, Italy and Spain contributed samples from acute and convalescent COVID-19.

On this clone itself: This CDR3 is also generated by other DNA sequences in the sample.

Trimming cost V 5 bases and J 2 bases; bases outside gene matches: 4. CDR1 and CDR2 from the germline V gene are MNHEY and SVGAGI. The CDR3 is 14 amino acids. Measured with immunoSEQ multiplex PCR; TCRdb has only the in-frame clones, and not every one. In the table there are approximately 200,000 clones, roughly 80% of which are singletons. The chain carries TRBV6-5 and TRBJ2-3, with 7 bases matching TRBD2. The sample was peripheral blood. The origin of this receptor is a woman between 55 and 75 years old who had recovered from COVID-19. CDR3 sequence reads: CASSRGGPTDTQYF. The CDR3 DNA reads TGTGCCAGCAGTCGCGGGGGTCCCACAGATACGCAGTATTTT.